Sequencing of this T cell receptor (beta chain) was carried out in a study of cytomegalovirus exposure and HLA in healthy donors. The CDR3 contains 14 residues. Germline loops: CDR1 SEHNR, CDR2 FQNEAQ (reference sequence). Trimming pared 6 bases from V and 2 bases from J, leaving 13 bases between. This clone was picked up a small number of times. Its antigen is not identified. With 60 Vbeta and 13 Jbeta primers, the PCR was carried out. The protocol was immunoSEQ multiplex PCR, while the TCRdb copy is restricted to in-frame clones and leaves out a portion. The sample contains about 200,000 clones, 82% of which appear only once. Whole-study results and caveats: Researchers reported from a later analysis that most CMV-associated TCR beta chains appeared HLA-restricted.

Sequenced sample: PBMCs. The chain carries TRBV7-9 and TRBJ1-1; D remains ambiguous. This TCR derives from a boy aged 2 to 10 in good health and CMV-seronegative. CDR3 sequence: CASRVWAPNTEAFF. The CDR3 nucleotides are TGTGCCAGCAGGGTCTGGGCCCCAAACACTGAAGCTTTCTTT.